A selection of T cell receptor beta chains follows, all from one sample in a study of blood T cell repertoires in COVID-19. This table comes from immunoSEQ multiplex PCR, and its TCRdb copy is limited to in-frame clones, with some not included. The top ten hold around 8% of the sample, which has around 69,000 clones, around 82% seen once. The specimen was peripheral blood. These receptors all come from a man aged 45-65 years with active COVID-19. CDR3s include the opening cysteine and the closing phenylalanine or tryptophan. A D gene is named only where the DNA matches it firmly.

cdr3_aa,d_call,v_call
CASSGVGYQGTQYF,-,TRBV9
CASSSWTSRDTGELFF,TRBD2,TRBV6-2/TRBV6-3
CASSDRAYGTGELFF,-,TRBV25-1
CASSYSSGGTYEQYF,TRBD2,TRBV6-5
CATSDPTGSPQYF,-,TRBV24-1
CASKGSGRGEETQYF,TRBD2,TRBV19
CASSMGRGGSQPQHF,-,TRBV19
CASSRLGGTEAFF,-,TRBV7-9
CASSLAIDRGNQPQHF,TRBD1,TRBV7-2
CSVVLILGLAGGSYNEQFF,TRBD2,TRBV29-1
CASSPRWLAGSAYNEQFF,TRBD2,TRBV7-2
CASSSGPEGNQPQHF,-,TRBV5-1
CASKIRGRFNEKLFF,TRBD1,TRBV10-1
CASSLRVATNEKLFF,-,TRBV18
CASSGGQDLHYGYTF,TRBD1,TRBV6-2/TRBV6-3
CASETGNQPQHF,-,TRBV6-5
CASSQGTLREQYF,-,TRBV4-1
CASSQAGVGTGELFF,-,TRBV4-1
CAISESGPGWEKLFF,-,TRBV10-3
CASSQQGSTEAFF,-,TRBV5-1
CASRYIAYNEQFF,-,TRBV27
CASSLAVIADYEQYF,-,TRBV5-6
CASRRQTARNEKLFF,-,TRBV6-5
CASSLWDRNTGELFF,TRBD1,TRBV6-5
CASSPNYGSRDTQYF,-,TRBV18
CASRGLSTEAFF,-,TRBV12-5
CASSESRPRRRLFF,-,TRBV10-2
CASSHSPGQGGNQPQHF,TRBD1,TRBV6-2/TRBV6-3